A single sample gave rise to the 28 T cell receptor beta chains below, sequenced in a study of shared clonotypes between healthy human individuals. Assay used: immunoSEQ multiplex PCR; TCRdb lists only in-frame clones, some missing. The data contain around 2,000,000 clones, about 92% of them seen just once; the ten biggest clones take up 1.7%. The naive CD8 subset, CD45RO-negative cells positively selected for CCR7, excluded terminally differentiated effector memory CD45RA+ cells. Sample: naive CD8+ T cells from PBMCs. Receptor source: a man aged 18 to 29 in good health. Some clones in this sample may be carry-over from other donors' samples.

CDR3 amino acids: CASSLDLSFSYNEQFF. CDR3 DNA sequence: TGTGCCAGCAGCTTAGATCTTAGCTTCTCCTACAATGAGCAGTTCTTC. The gene calls are TRBV11-2 and TRBJ2-1, with D uncertain. Per the germline V gene, CDR1 is SGHAT and CDR2 is FQNNGV. This CDR3 has 16 residues. Trimming shortened V by 0 bases and J by 0 bases, and 9 bases separated the two germline ends.

This chain uses TRBV6-5 with TRBJ2-2, with a tentative D call TRBD2 (6 bases). The CDR3 is 14 residues long. Trimming cost V 0 bases and J 11 bases, with 13 bases left between them. Germline CDR1 is MNHEY and CDR2 is SVGAGI. CDR3 DNA: TGTGCCAGCAGTTACTCGGGGGAGGCGTCCGAGCTGTTTTTT. This encodes CASSYSGEASELFF.

The V gene is TRBV6-1, the J gene TRBJ2-1; 8 positions agree with TRBD1. Germline V lookup: CDR1 MNHNS, CDR2 SASEGT. The CDR3 loop spans 19 amino acids. V was clipped by 4 bases and J by 4 bases; unmatched bases: 18. This chain's CDR3 is CASSGYPRDRRSRYNEQFF. The CDR3 nucleotides are TGTGCCAGCAGTGGGTACCCCCGGGACAGGAGGTCCCGATACAATGAGCAGTTCTTC.

This clone was observed once. This rearrangement joins TRBV27 to TRBJ2-3; 7 bases line up with TRBD1. The CDR3 loop spans 16 amino acids. The V segment lost 5 bases and the J segment 0 bases; nucleotides outside the gene matches: 8. The germline CDR1 and CDR2 sequences are MNHEY and SMNVEV (reference sequence). CDR3 residues: CASSLPGTVSTDTQYF. The CDR3 DNA reads TGTGCCAGCAGTCTACCCGGGACAGTTAGCACAGATACGCAGTATTTT.

The J gene is TRBJ2-7, the V gene TRBV28; 10 bases line up with TRBD1. Germline CDR1 MDHEN, CDR2 SYDVKM. Unmatched junction bases numbered 5, after V lost 5 bases and J lost 4 bases. The CDR3 sequence is 14 residues long. CDR3 sequence (DNA): TGTGCCAGCAGTAAGACAGGGGGCAGGTACGAGCAGTACTTC. Amino acids: CASSKTGGRYEQYF. Filled out from reference TRBV28 and TRBJ2-7, the complete variable domain reads DVKVTQSSRYLVKRTGEKVFLECVQDMDHENMFWYRQDPGLGLRLIYFSYDVKMKEKGDIPEGYSVSREKKERFSLILESASTNQTSMYLCASSKTGGRYEQYFGPGTRLTVT.

With regard to this clone: Other DNA sequences within the sample encode an identical CDR3. This chain uses TRBV9 with TRBJ2-3; D assignment may be TRBD1 or TRBD2 (6 bases each). This CDR3 has 14 residues. V gave up 0 bases and J gave up 4 bases, with 9 bases separating them. CDR1 and CDR2 from the germline V gene are SGDLS and YYNGEE. CDR3 sequence reads: CASSVGGAADTQYF. CDR3 DNA sequence: TGTGCCAGCAGCGTAGGGGGGGCTGCAGATACGCAGTATTTT.

As concerns this clone: At the DNA level, this CDR3 is encoded by other sequences in the same sample as well. This CDR3 is CASSPGTGGDYEQYF. The CDR3 DNA reads as TGTGCCAGCAGCCCCGGGACAGGGGGGGACTACGAGCAGTACTTC. The genes are TRBV7-7 and TRBJ2-7; 11 bases are a match to TRBD1. In germline, CDR1 is SSHAT, CDR2 FNYEAQ (reference sequence). This CDR3 is built from 15 residues. Trimming took 5 bases from V and 3 from J; bases not matched to a gene: 6.

The CDR3 reads CASSLEGTNYGYTF. Written as DNA, the CDR3 is TGCGCCAGCAGCTTGGAGGGAACTAACTATGGCTACACCTTC. The rearrangement links TRBV5-1 to TRBJ1-2; D remains ambiguous. V was pared by 0 bases and J by 0 bases, with 6 bases between. This CDR3 contains 14 residues. CDR1 and CDR2 from the germline V gene are SGHRS and YFSETQ.

The chain has TRBV19 and TRBJ2-7, with D possibly TRBD2 on 6 matching bases. Germline values: CDR1 LNHDA, CDR2 SQIVND (reference sequence). The V end was cut by 5 bases, the J end by 3 bases, with 23 bases between. The CDR3 spans 17 residues. CDR3 nucleotides: TGTGCCAGTAGTGCTCGCGGGACGGACACCTCCCGCTACGAGCAGTACTTC. Translating it yields CASSARGTDTSRYEQYF.

The rearrangement links TRBV27 to TRBJ2-2, with a tentative D call TRBD2 (6 bases). The CDR3 runs 18 residues. Germline-derived CDR1 and CDR2 are MNHEY and SMNVEV (reference sequence). Trimming left V 6 bases short and J 0 bases short, with 20 bases between. Here the CDR3 DNA reads TGTGCCAGCAGCGCAGGGTCCGGTCGCGGGACGAACACCGGGGAGCTGTTTTTT. Protein product: CASSAGSGRGTNTGELFF.

About this clone: Germline and junction disagree at one end, which may indicate a read error. The chain has TRBV10-3 and TRBJ2-2; no firm D call. This CDR3 spans 12 amino acids. Germline assignment: CDR1 ENHRY and CDR2 SYGVKD. Written as DNA, the CDR3 is TGCATTAGTCTTAGCCACACCGGGGAGCTGTTTTTT. It yields the protein CISLSHTGELFF.

The chain links TRBV25-1 to TRBJ2-7; the D call may be TRBD1 or TRBD2 (5 bases each). V was cut by 8 bases and J by 2 bases, with 16 bases left in between. The CDR3 is made up of 14 amino acids. Per the germline V gene, CDR1 is MGHDK and CDR2 is SYGVNS. The CDR3: CASSRRDGTYEQYF. CDR3 in DNA: TGTGCCAGCTCGCGCCGGGACGGAACCTACGAGCAGTACTTC.

The CDR3 loop is CASSYPGLADEQFF. In DNA, the CDR3 is TGTGCCAGCAGTTACCCGGGACTAGCGGATGAGCAGTTCTTC. The J gene is TRBJ2-1, the V gene TRBV6-6; 11 bases align to TRBD2. CDR3 size: 14 residues. V lost 2 bases and J lost 8; bases outside the gene matches: 2. Germline V gene lookup returns CDR1 MNHNY and CDR2 SVGAGI (reference sequence).

The chain uses TRBV7-9 and TRBJ2-5, with D possibly being TRBD1 (5 bases). Trimming shortened V by 1 base and J by 1 base, and 7 bases separated the two germline ends. The germline CDR1 and CDR2 sequences are SEHNR and FQNEAQ (reference sequence). CDR3 size: 14 residues. The CDR3 protein is CASSLDRLQETQYF. Here the CDR3 DNA reads TGTGCCAGCAGCTTAGACAGGCTCCAAGAGACCCAGTACTTC.

About this clone: Other DNA sequences in the sample encode the same CDR3. This CDR3 reads CASSVAGGEAFF. DNA for the CDR3: TGTGCCAGCAGCGTAGCCGGGGGCGAAGCTTTCTTT. This rearrangement joins TRBV9 to TRBJ1-1; possibly TRBD1 for D (6 bases). Trimming removed 0 bases from V and 8 bases from J, with 8 bases in between. Per germline, CDR1 SGDLS and CDR2 YYNGEE. The CDR3 is 12 amino acids.

CDR3 nucleotide sequence: TGTGCCAGCAGTGAAGCTGTAGCCCCTAATCAGCCCCAGCATTTT. Protein: CASSEAVAPNQPQHF. This chain links TRBV6-1 with TRBJ1-5; no definite D call. V lost 0 bases and J 4 bases, leaving 10 bases between the germline ends. CDR1 MNHNS and CDR2 SASEGT come from the germline V gene. The CDR3 totals 15 residues.

The V call is TRBV11-2, the J call TRBJ2-7; D might be TRBD2 (5 bases). Trimming stripped 0 bases from V and 3 bases from J, with 12 bases between. The CDR3 spans 15 residues. From germline, CDR1 is SGHAT and CDR2 FQNNGV. CDR3 in DNA: TGTGCCAGCAGCTTAGAAGGACTTGGGAGCTACGAGCAGTACTTC. It specifies CASSLEGLGSYEQYF. The whole variable domain, filled in from reference TRBV11-2 and TRBJ2-7, reads EAGVAQSPRYKIIEKRQSVAFWCNPISGHATLYWYQQILGQGPKLLIQFQNNGVVDDSQLPKDRFSAERLKGVDSTLKIQPAKLEDSAVYLCASSLEGLGSYEQYFGPGTRLTVT.

The chain links TRBV5-1 to TRBJ2-5, with a weak D call TRBD1 (5 bases). Germline V gene sequence: CDR1 SGHRS, CDR2 YFSETQ. This CDR3 is 19 amino acids long. The V end lost 0 bases, the J end lost 1 base, and 22 bases lay between the germline ends. CDR3 DNA: TGCGCCAGCAGCTTGGGACTTAAGTGGTACCAGGGCATCCAAGAGACCCAGTACTTC. It is translated as CASSLGLKWYQGIQETQYF.

The V gene is TRBV9, the J gene TRBJ1-1; no firm D call. The CDR3 length is 14 residues. Germline lookup yields CDR1 SGDLS and CDR2 YYNGEE. The germline V and J ends were trimmed by 4 bases and 13 bases, with 23 bases remaining between them. CDR3 DNA sequence: TGTGCCAGCAGCCCAGAGGGCATTAAGGGTGAGGTTTTCTTT. It is translated as CASSPEGIKGEVFF. Filled out from reference TRBV9 and TRBJ1-1, the complete variable domain reads DSGVTQTPKHLITATGQRVTLRCSPRSGDLSVYWYQQSLDQGLQFLIQYYNGEERAKGNILERFSAQQFPDLHSELNLSSLELGDSALYFCASSPEGIKGEVFFGQGTRLTVV.

The rearrangement links TRBV6-6 to TRBJ2-7, with TRBD2 matching over 7 bases. Germline CDR1 MNHNY, CDR2 SVGAGI (reference sequence). V was clipped by 6 bases and J by 5 bases; unmatched bases: 13. This CDR3 has 15 residues. CDR3 in DNA: TGTGCCAGCAGCCCCCCCAGGGCGGGAGAAAACGAGCAGTACTTC. It translates to CASSPPRAGENEQYF.

The V and J genes are TRBV7-2 and TRBJ2-1; D not certain. Germline CDR1 is SGHTA and CDR2 is FQGNSA. The CDR3 loop spans 14 amino acids. V lost 0 bases, J lost 6 bases, and 9 bases lay in between. CDR3 loop: CASSLARTGNEQFF. The DNA for the CDR3 is TGTGCCAGCAGCTTAGCCCGGACGGGCAATGAGCAGTTCTTC.

The CDR3 DNA follows: TGTGCCAGCAGCCCATCTGCGAAAGCTTTCTTT. Translation gives CASSPSAKAFF. The chain employs TRBV7-6 and TRBJ1-1; unclear D gene. This CDR3 spans 11 amino acids. From germline, CDR1 is SGHVS and CDR2 FNYEAQ. V lost 5 bases and J 9 bases, leaving 10 bases between the germline ends.

J is TRBJ2-7 and V is TRBV4-1, with D tentatively TRBD2 (5 bases). The CDR3 has 15 residues. V lost 1 base to trimming and J lost 4 bases, with 14 bases between them. The germline V gene has CDR1 MGHRA and CDR2 YSYEKL. CDR3 residues: CASSQVELAGYEQYF. As DNA, the CDR3 is TGCGCCAGCAGCCAAGTAGAGCTAGCAGGTTACGAGCAGTACTTC.

The genes are TRBV18 and TRBJ2-1; D not certain. Germline V gene lookup returns CDR1 KGHSH and CDR2 LQKENI. The CDR3 has 12 residues. Trimming shortened V by 8 bases and J by 14 bases, and 19 bases separated the two germline ends. Here the CDR3 reads CASRWASGWEFF. CDR3 in DNA: TGTGCCAGCCGTTGGGCCTCCGGTTGGGAGTTCTTC.

This clone was seen a few times. This chain links TRBV10-1 with TRBJ1-2; D not resolved. This CDR3 contains 15 residues. Trimming cost V 0 bases and J 8 bases, with 16 bases left between them. Germline CDR1 reads WNHNN; CDR2 reads SYGVQD (reference sequence). CDR3 coding DNA: TGCGCCAGCAGTGAGTCTAGGTATCCGAGAGAAGGCTACACCTTC. It encodes CASSESRYPREGYTF.

Concerning this clone: This sample also contains other DNA sequences that code for the same CDR3. The chain carries TRBV27 and TRBJ2-1; 10 nucleotides agree with TRBD2. This CDR3 contains 15 residues. V lost 5 bases to trimming and J lost 4 bases; unmatched junction nucleotides: 5. CDR1 and CDR2 (germline): MNHEY, SMNVEV (reference sequence). The chain's CDR3 is CASSPRLAGYNEQFF. The CDR3 coding sequence is TGTGCCAGCAGTCCGAGACTAGCGGGTTACAATGAGCAGTTCTTC.

The chain is built from TRBV15 and TRBJ2-7; perhaps TRBD2 as D (6 bases). The germline gives CDR1 LNHNV, CDR2 YYDKDF (reference sequence). The CDR3 is 15 amino acids. Trimming removed 0 bases at V and 2 bases at J, with 11 bases between. In DNA, the CDR3 is TGTGCCACCAGCAGAGATCGAGGAGGGCCCTACGAGCAGTACTTC. It is translated as CATSRDRGGPYEQYF. The full variable domain, in which reference TRBV15 and TRBJ2-7 provide the parts outside the CDR3, is DAMVIQNPRYQVTQFGKPVTLSCSQTLNHNVMYWYQQKSSQAPKLLFHYYDKDFNNEADTPDNFQSRRPNTSFCFLDIRSPGLGDTAMYLCATSRDRGGPYEQYFGPGTRLTVT.

The chain combines TRBV6-5 with TRBJ2-7, with 9 bases identical to TRBD2. The CDR3 is 14 amino acids. Germline V gene lookup returns CDR1 MNHEY and CDR2 SVGAGI. V lost 4 bases, J lost 6 bases, and 7 bases stayed unmatched. This CDR3 is CASSSLAGVVEQYF. The DNA for the CDR3 is TGTGCCAGCAGTTCCTTAGCGGGAGTAGTCGAGCAGTACTTC.